These T cell receptor beta chains were read from a single sample in a study of cytomegalovirus exposure and HLA in healthy donors. Sequenced by immunoSEQ multiplex PCR; TCRdb stores in-frame clones only, minus some. Its table lists 65,000 to 95,000 clones. Sample: PBMCs. The receptors originated from a woman aged 55-70 years in good health and CMV-seronegative. Both conserved end residues are part of each CDR3. Each record gives: J gene, D gene, V gene, CDR3 protein, CDR3 DNA. The D gene is left open where the match is weak.

j_gene: TRBJ2-2
d_gene: TRBD1
v_gene: TRBV28
CDR3aa: CASSWTGDTGELFF
CDR3nt: TGTGCCAGCAGCTGGACAGGGGACACCGGGGAGCTGTTTTTT

j_gene: TRBJ1-5
d_gene: TRBD1
v_gene: TRBV19
CDR3aa: CASSPEGGRGQGNQPQHF
CDR3nt: TGTGCCAGTAGCCCAGAAGGGGGCAGGGGGCAAGGCAATCAGCCCCAGCATTTT

j_gene: TRBJ1-6
d_gene: TRBD1
v_gene: TRBV28
CDR3aa: CASSSRPGGNNSPLHF
CDR3nt: TGTGCCAGCAGTTCAAGACCAGGGGGAAATAATTCACCCCTCCACTTT

j_gene: TRBJ2-3
d_gene: TRBD2
v_gene: TRBV27
CDR3aa: CASSPTTTGLAGGTDTQYF
CDR3nt: TGTGCCAGCAGTCCAACGACCACGGGACTAGCGGGAGGAACAGATACGCAGTATTTT

j_gene: TRBJ1-5
d_gene: TRBD1
v_gene: TRBV28
CDR3aa: CASSFRTGDSNQPQHF
CDR3nt: TGTGCCAGCAGTTTCCGGACAGGGGATAGCAATCAGCCCCAGCATTTT

j_gene: TRBJ2-7
d_gene: -
v_gene: TRBV28
CDR3aa: CASSDYEQYF
CDR3nt: TGTGCCAGCAGCGACTACGAGCAGTACTTC

j_gene: TRBJ1-5
d_gene: -
v_gene: TRBV27
CDR3aa: CASGWQDNQPQHF
CDR3nt: TGTGCCAGCGGCTGGCAGGACAATCAGCCCCAGCATTTT

j_gene: TRBJ1-2
d_gene: -
v_gene: TRBV7-2
CDR3aa: CASSLGRGRGYTF
CDR3nt: TGTGCCAGCAGCTTAGGCAGGGGTCGTGGCTACACCTTC

j_gene: TRBJ1-5
d_gene: TRBD1
v_gene: TRBV6-1
CDR3aa: CASSEGTWTGLNQPQHF
CDR3nt: TGTGCCAGCAGTGAGGGGACTTGGACAGGCCTCAATCAGCCCCAGCATTTT

j_gene: TRBJ2-7
d_gene: TRBD2
v_gene: TRBV10-1
CDR3aa: CASSVQGTKRAGGRASYEQYF
CDR3nt: TGCGCCAGCAGTGTCCAAGGGACTAAAAGGGCAGGTGGAAGGGCTAGCTACGAGCAGTACTTC

j_gene: TRBJ2-1
d_gene: TRBD2
v_gene: TRBV7-9
CDR3aa: CASSLAALAGLNEQFF
CDR3nt: TGTGCCAGCAGCTTAGCGGCTCTAGCGGGATTGAATGAGCAGTTCTTC

j_gene: TRBJ2-5
d_gene: TRBD2
v_gene: TRBV2
CDR3aa: CASSEGTRWETQYF
CDR3nt: TGTGCCAGCAGTGAAGGGACTAGGTGGGAGACCCAGTACTTC

j_gene: TRBJ1-1
d_gene: -
v_gene: TRBV14
CDR3aa: CASSQATGNTEAFF
CDR3nt: TGTGCCAGCAGCCAAGCGACAGGGAACACTGAAGCTTTCTTT

j_gene: TRBJ2-2
d_gene: -
v_gene: TRBV11-2
CDR3aa: CASSLFALVGGKGTGELFF
CDR3nt: TGTGCCAGCAGCTTATTTGCCCTGGTGGGGGGAAAGGGCACCGGGGAGCTGTTTTTT

j_gene: TRBJ2-1
d_gene: TRBD2
v_gene: TRBV7-8
CDR3aa: CASSPSLAESYNEQFF
CDR3nt: TGTGCCAGCAGCCCCAGTCTAGCGGAATCCTACAATGAGCAGTTCTTC

j_gene: TRBJ2-3
d_gene: TRBD1
v_gene: TRBV4-3
CDR3aa: CASSTTGRGTDTQYF
CDR3nt: TGCGCCAGCAGCACGACAGGGCGAGGGACAGATACGCAGTATTTT

j_gene: TRBJ1-2
d_gene: TRBD1
v_gene: TRBV30
CDR3aa: CARTTGMSGYTF
CDR3nt: TGTGCCAGAACGACAGGGATGAGTGGCTACACCTTC

j_gene: TRBJ2-3
d_gene: TRBD2
v_gene: TRBV13
CDR3aa: CASSPATSGSTDTQYF
CDR3nt: TGTGCCAGCAGCCCCGCGACTAGCGGGAGCACAGATACGCAGTATTTT

j_gene: TRBJ2-3
d_gene: TRBD2
v_gene: TRBV11-1
CDR3aa: CASSLGSTSVRYF
CDR3nt: TGTGCCAGCAGCTTAGGGAGCACTAGCGTTCGGTATTTT

j_gene: TRBJ2-7
d_gene: TRBD2
v_gene: TRBV27
CDR3aa: CASRDSGTTYEQYF
CDR3nt: TGTGCCAGCAGGGATAGCGGGACCACCTACGAGCAGTACTTC

j_gene: TRBJ2-1
d_gene: TRBD1
v_gene: TRBV6-6
CDR3aa: CASRRGQDNNEQFF
CDR3nt: TGTGCCAGCAGGCGCGGACAGGACAACAATGAGCAGTTCTTC

j_gene: TRBJ1-4
d_gene: -
v_gene: TRBV28
CDR3aa: CASGGLGEKLFF
CDR3nt: TGTGCCAGCGGGGGACTGGGGGAAAAACTGTTTTTT

j_gene: TRBJ1-1
d_gene: TRBD1
v_gene: TRBV19
CDR3aa: CASSASGGHTEAFF
CDR3nt: TGTGCCAGTAGTGCGTCAGGGGGCCACACTGAAGCTTTCTTT

j_gene: TRBJ2-3
d_gene: TRBD2
v_gene: TRBV30
CDR3aa: CAWSRLAAKGDTQYF
CDR3nt: TGTGCCTGGAGTCGACTAGCGGCTAAGGGTGATACGCAGTATTTT

j_gene: TRBJ2-1
d_gene: TRBD2
v_gene: TRBV7-8
CDR3aa: CASRDSGRSGNEQFF
CDR3nt: TGTGCCAGCAGGGATAGCGGGAGGTCGGGGAATGAGCAGTTCTTC

j_gene: TRBJ2-1
d_gene: TRBD2
v_gene: TRBV7-8
CDR3aa: CASSLRTSGSGDEQFF
CDR3nt: TGTGCCAGCAGCCTTCGGACTAGCGGGAGCGGGGATGAGCAGTTCTTC

j_gene: TRBJ2-3
d_gene: -
v_gene: TRBV2
CDR3aa: CASMSADTQYF
CDR3nt: TGTGCCAGCATGTCAGCAGATACGCAGTATTTT

j_gene: TRBJ2-1
d_gene: TRBD2
v_gene: TRBV29-1
CDR3aa: CSADFSGRRNEQFF
CDR3nt: TGCAGCGCTGACTTTAGCGGGAGGAGAAATGAGCAGTTCTTC